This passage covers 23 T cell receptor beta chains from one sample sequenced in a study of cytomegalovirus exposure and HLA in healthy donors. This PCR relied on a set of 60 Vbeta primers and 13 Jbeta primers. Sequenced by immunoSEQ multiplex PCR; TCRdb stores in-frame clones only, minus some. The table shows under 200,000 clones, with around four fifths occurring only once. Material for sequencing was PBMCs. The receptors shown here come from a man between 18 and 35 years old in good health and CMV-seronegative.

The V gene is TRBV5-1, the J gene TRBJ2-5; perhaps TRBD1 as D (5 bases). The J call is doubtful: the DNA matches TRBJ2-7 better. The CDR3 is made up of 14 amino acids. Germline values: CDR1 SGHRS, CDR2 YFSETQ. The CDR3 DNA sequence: TGCGCCAGCAGCGAGAGACAGCGCCCTTACGAGCAGTACTTC. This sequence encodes CASSERQRPYEQYF.

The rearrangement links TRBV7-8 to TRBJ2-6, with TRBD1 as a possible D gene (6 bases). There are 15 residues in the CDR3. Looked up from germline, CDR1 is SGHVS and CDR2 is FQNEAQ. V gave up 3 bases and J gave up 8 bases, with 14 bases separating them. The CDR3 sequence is CASSFVTGSTNVLTF. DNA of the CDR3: TGTGCCAGCAGCTTTGTAACAGGGTCTACCAACGTCCTGACTTTC.

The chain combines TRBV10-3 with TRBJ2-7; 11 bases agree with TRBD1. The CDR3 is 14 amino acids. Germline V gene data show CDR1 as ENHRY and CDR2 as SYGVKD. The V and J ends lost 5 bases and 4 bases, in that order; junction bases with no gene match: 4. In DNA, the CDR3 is TGTGCCATCAGTCCCGGGGACAGGGGGTACGAGCAGTACTTC. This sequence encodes CAISPGDRGYEQYF.

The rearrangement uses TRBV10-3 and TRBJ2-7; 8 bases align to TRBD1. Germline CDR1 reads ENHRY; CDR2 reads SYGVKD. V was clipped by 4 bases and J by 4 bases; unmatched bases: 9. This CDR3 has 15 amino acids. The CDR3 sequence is CAISAPGTGHYEQYF. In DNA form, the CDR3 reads TGTGCCATCAGTGCCCCCGGGACAGGACATTACGAGCAGTACTTC.

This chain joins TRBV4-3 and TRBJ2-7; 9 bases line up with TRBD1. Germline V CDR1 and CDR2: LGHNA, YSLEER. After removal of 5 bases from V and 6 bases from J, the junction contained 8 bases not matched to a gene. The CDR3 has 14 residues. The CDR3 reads CASSFRTGEGEQYF. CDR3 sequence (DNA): TGCGCCAGCAGCTTTAGGACAGGGGAAGGCGAGCAGTACTTC.

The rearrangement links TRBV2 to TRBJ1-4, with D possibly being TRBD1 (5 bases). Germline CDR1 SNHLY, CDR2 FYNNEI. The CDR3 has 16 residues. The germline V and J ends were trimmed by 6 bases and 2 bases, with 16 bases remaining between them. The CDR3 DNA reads TGTGCCAGCAGGGCTAATCAGGGCACCACTAATGAAAAACTGTTTTTT. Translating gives CASRANQGTTNEKLFF.

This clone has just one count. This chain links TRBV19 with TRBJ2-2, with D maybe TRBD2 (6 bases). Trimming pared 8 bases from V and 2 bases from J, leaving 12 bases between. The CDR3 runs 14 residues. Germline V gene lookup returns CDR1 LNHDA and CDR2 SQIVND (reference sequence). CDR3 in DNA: TGTGCCAGTTCCCCGGGACTCAACACCGGGGAGCTGTTTTTT. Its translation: CASSPGLNTGELFF. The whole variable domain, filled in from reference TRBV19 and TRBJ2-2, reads DGGITQSPKYLFRKEGQNVTLSCEQNLNHDAMYWYRQDPGQGLRLIYYSQIVNDFQKGDIAEGYSVSREKKESFPLTVTSAQKNPTAFYLCASSPGLNTGELFFGEGSRLTVL.

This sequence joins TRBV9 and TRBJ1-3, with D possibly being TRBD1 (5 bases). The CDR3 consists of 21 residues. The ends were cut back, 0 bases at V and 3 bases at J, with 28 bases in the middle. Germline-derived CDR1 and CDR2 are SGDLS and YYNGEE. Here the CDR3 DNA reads TGTGCCAGCAGCGTAGAGGAAACTGAGACAGCGCTCCCCCCGATTGGAAACACCATATATTTT. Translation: CASSVEETETALPPIGNTIYF.

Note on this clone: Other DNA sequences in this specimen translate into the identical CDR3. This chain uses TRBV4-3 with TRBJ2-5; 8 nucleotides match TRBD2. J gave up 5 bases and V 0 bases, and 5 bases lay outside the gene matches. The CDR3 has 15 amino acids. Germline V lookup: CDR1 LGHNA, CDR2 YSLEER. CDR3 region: CASSQELAVGETQYF. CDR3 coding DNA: TGCGCCAGCAGCCAAGAACTAGCGGTGGGGGAGACCCAGTACTTC.

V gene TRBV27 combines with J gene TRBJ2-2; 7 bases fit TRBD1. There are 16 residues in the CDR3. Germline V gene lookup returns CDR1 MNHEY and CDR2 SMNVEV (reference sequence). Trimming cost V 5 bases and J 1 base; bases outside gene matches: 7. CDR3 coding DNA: TGTGCCAGCAGTACTCGACAGGGTGGGAACACCGGGGAGCTGTTTTTT. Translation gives CASSTRQGGNTGELFF.

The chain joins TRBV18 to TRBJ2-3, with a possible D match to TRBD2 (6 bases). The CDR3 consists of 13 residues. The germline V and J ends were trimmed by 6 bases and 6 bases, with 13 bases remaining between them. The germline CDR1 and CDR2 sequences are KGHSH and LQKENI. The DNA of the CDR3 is TGTGCCAGCTCGACCGGGGCGGGGGATACGCAGTATTTT. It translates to CASSTGAGDTQYF.

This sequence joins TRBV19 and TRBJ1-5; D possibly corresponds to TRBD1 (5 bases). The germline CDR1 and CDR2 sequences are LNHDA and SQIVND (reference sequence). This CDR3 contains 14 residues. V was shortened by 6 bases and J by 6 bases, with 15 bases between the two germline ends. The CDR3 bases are TGTGCCAGTAGGTGGGGGGGAATGGGTCAGCCCCAGCATTTT. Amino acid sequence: CASRWGGMGQPQHF. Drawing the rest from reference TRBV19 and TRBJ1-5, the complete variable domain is DGGITQSPKYLFRKEGQNVTLSCEQNLNHDAMYWYRQDPGQGLRLIYYSQIVNDFQKGDIAEGYSVSREKKESFPLTVTSAQKNPTAFYLCASRWGGMGQPQHFGDGTRLSIL.

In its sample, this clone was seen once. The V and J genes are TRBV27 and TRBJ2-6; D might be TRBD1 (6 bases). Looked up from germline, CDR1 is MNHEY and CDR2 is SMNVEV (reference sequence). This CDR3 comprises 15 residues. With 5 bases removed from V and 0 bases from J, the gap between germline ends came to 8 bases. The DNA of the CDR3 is TGTGCCAGCAGTCTAGGGGGCTCTGGGGCCAACGTCCTGACTTTC. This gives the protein CASSLGGSGANVLTF.

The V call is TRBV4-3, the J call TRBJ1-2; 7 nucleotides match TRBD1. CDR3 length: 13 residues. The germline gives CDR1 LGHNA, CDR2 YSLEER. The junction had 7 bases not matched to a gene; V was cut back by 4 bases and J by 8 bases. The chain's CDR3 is CASSPDRAGGYTF. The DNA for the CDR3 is TGCGCCAGCAGCCCAGACAGGGCTGGAGGCTACACCTTC.

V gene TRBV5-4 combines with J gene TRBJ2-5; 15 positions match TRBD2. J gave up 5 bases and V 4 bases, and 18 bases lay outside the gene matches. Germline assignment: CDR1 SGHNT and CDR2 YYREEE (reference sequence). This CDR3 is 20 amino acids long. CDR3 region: CASSTRIGLAGGLWGETQYF. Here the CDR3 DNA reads TGTGCCAGCAGCACCCGTATTGGACTAGCGGGGGGGTTATGGGGGGAGACCCAGTACTTC.

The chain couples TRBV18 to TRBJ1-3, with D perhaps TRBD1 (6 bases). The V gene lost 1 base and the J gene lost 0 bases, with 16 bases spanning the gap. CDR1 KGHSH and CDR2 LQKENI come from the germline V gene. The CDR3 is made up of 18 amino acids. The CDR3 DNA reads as TGTGCCAGCTCACCACTCTGGGCAGGGACAAGCTCTGGAAACACCATATATTTT. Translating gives CASSPLWAGTSSGNTIYF.

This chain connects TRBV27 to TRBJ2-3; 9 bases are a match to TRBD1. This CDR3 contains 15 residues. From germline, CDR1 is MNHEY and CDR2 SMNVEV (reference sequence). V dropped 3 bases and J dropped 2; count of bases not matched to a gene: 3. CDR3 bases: TGTGCCAGCAGTTTCCGGACAGGGGTCACAGATACGCAGTATTTT. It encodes CASSFRTGVTDTQYF.

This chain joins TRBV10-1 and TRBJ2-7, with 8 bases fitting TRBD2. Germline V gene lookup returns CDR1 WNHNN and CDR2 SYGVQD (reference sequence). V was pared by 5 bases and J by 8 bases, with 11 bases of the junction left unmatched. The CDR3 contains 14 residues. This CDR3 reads CASSPSGGRCQQYF. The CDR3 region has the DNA TGCGCCAGCAGTCCAAGCGGGGGACGATGCCAGCAGTACTTC.

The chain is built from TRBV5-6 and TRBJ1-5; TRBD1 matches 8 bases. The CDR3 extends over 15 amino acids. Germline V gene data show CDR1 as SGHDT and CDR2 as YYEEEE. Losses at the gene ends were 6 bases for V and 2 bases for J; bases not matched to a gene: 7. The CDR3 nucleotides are TGTGCCAGCACCATGCGGGGACAGGGCAATCAGCCCCAGCATTTT. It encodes CASTMRGQGNQPQHF.

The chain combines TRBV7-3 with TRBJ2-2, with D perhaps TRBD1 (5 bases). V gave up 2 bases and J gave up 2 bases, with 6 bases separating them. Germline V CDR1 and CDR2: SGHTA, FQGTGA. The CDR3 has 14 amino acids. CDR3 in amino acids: CASSLQGNTGELFF. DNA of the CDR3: TGTGCCAGCAGCTTACAGGGAAACACCGGGGAGCTGTTTTTT.

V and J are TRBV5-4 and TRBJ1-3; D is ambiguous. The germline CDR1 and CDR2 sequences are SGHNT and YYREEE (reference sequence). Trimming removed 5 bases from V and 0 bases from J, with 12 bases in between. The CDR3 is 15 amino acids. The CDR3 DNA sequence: TGTGCCAGCAGACCCGGTGGAGCCTCTGGAAACACCATATATTTT. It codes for CASRPGGASGNTIYF.

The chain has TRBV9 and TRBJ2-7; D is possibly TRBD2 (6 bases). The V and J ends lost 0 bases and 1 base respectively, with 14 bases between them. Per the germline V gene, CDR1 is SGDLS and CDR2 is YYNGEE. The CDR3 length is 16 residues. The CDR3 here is CASSVAGGTLSYEQYF. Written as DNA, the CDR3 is TGTGCCAGCAGCGTAGCAGGAGGGACTCTTTCCTACGAGCAGTACTTC.

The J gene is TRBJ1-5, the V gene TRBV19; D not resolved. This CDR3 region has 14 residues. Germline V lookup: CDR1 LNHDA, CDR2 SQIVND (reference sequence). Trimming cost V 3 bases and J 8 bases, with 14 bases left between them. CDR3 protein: CASSIPGPGEPQHF. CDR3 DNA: TGTGCCAGTAGTATCCCAGGCCCCGGGGAGCCCCAGCATTTT.